This T cell receptor beta chain was recorded in a study of long-term antiretroviral therapy in people with HIV. Overall study findings and caveats: Controls had broader CDR3 length ranges than HIV repertoires did. The clones with expansion before ART were dominant in the repertoire at all time points.

The immunoSEQ assay was v3.0, run at survey level. Clones were read by immunoSEQ multiplex PCR, and TCRdb kept only the in-frame ones, dropping some. The sample has around 20,000 clones; around 85% are singletons. V was cut by 1 base and J by 12 bases, with 13 bases left in between. The CDR3 has 13 amino acids. Germline assignment: CDR1 ENHRY and CDR2 SYGVKD. From each donor, at least one pre-ART PBMC sample and at least two post-ART PBMC samples were obtained. Participants who had HIV were, without exception, treated in the United States. Notes on this clone: The antigen is undetermined.

The V and J genes are TRBV10-3 and TRBJ2-1; D may match TRBD1 or TRBD2 (5 bases each). The sample was unsorted PBMCs, taken 0.9 years after starting antiretroviral therapy. The source of this sequence is a man younger than 30 with HIV. The CDR3 region has the DNA TGTGCCATCAGTGAGTTTGACCCTGGGGGGCAGTTCTTC. Its protein product is CAISEFDPGGQFF.